This TCR beta chain was sequenced in a study of blood T cell repertoires in COVID-19 (TCRdb year 2020). About the full investigation: Collaborator samples came from the United States, Italy and Spain and covered acute and convalescent phases of COVID-19. The prospective study material was composed of cDNA or gDNA derived from T cells, B-cell-depleted T cells, or PBMCs. Deeply sampled blood TCRbeta repertoires from subjects exposed to, actively infected with, or recovered from COVID-19 were included in the dataset. The repertoires were released in a freely available public database intended as a resource for research on the immune response to SARS-CoV-2. The samples were drawn from two sources: the first 160 participants of the ongoing ImmuneRACE study, and approximately 1,300 subjects contributed by 6 global collaborators. Nearly every sample came with metadata listing a de-identified subject ID, COVID-19 status, age in years and sex. HLA class I and class II types, where available, came from metadata supplied by the sample provider rather than from assay-based typing. Study-wide conclusions, independent of this receptor: How much clinical and demographic metadata was included differed by source and by participant, and the metadata was provided uncurated.

In the prospective study, participants were about 18 to 89 years old, resided in approximately 25 geographic areas of the United States, and were enrolled through a virtual design. To assign participants to cohorts, the prospective study relied on clinical history that participants themselves reported in a screening survey and a study questionnaire. Recovered participants in ImmuneRACE Cohort 3 were defined by two consecutive negative NP/OP PCR tests, clearance by a healthcare professional, or resolution of symptoms. Each participant in the prospective study had whole blood, serum and a nasopharyngeal or oropharyngeal swab collected by mobile phlebotomists. Over a 2-month period, participants in the prospective study had the option of providing additional blood draws and questionnaires. Blood samples from the prospective study were shipped frozen or at room temperature prior to DNA extraction.

With regard to this clone: Which antigen it targets is not known. There are no base qualities to consult, and no much larger clone falls within one base.

TCRbeta CDR3 regions were amplified from genomic DNA using the immunoSEQ Assay, a bias-controlled multiplex PCR. The authors' pipeline ran thus. The number of nucleated cells in each sample was estimated from the amplification of reference gene primers within the assay. To quantify the absolute abundance of each unique TCRbeta CDR3 rearrangement, sequence reads were collapsed and filtered. For each sample, productive Simpson clonality was calculated by taking the square root of Simpson's diversity index across productive rearrangements. Drawn from immuneACCESS, this table holds only the in-frame rearrangements with V and J called that TCRdb kept. Clones are partly lost; checked studies trace under half to an unresolved V gene and leave the rest unexplained. That table supplies the V and J calls and clone size; D and trimming were determined from the DNA. This sample lists around 450,000 clones; around 87% were detected once. The ten largest clones represent about 0.75% of the sample.

Counted from cysteine to phenylalanine, this CDR3 has 13 amino acids. This entry keeps only the CDR3 DNA: 39 bases, framed from base 1. Per the germline V gene, SGHRS is the CDR1 and YFSETQ is the CDR2. Trimming removed 4 bases from V and 5 bases from J, leaving 12 bases between the germline ends. The sequenced sample consisted of PBMCs or T cells enriched from blood (not recorded which). The chain was built from TRBV5-1 and TRBJ1-2, with TRBD1 tentatively as D gene (6 bases match). The origin of this receptor is a woman aged 18-29 years who had recovered from COVID-19. CDR3 loop: CASSATGNYGYTF. Read as DNA, the sequence is TGCGCCAGCAGCGCAACAGGGAATTATGGCTACACCTTC.